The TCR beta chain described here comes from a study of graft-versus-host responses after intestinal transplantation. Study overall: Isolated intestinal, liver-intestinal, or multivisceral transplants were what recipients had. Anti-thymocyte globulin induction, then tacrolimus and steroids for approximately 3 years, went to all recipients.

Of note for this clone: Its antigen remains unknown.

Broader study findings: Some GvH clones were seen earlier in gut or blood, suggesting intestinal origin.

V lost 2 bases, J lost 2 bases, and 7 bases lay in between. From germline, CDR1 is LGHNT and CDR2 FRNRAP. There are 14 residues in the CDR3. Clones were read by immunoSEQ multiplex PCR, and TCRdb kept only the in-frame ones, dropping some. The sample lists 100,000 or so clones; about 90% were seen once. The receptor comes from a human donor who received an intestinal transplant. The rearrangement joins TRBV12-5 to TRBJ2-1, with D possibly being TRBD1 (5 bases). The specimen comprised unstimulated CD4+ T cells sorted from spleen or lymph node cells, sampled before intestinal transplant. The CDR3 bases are TGTGCTAGTGGTTTGCAACAGGCCTACAATGAGCAGTTCTTC. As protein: CASGLQQAYNEQFF.